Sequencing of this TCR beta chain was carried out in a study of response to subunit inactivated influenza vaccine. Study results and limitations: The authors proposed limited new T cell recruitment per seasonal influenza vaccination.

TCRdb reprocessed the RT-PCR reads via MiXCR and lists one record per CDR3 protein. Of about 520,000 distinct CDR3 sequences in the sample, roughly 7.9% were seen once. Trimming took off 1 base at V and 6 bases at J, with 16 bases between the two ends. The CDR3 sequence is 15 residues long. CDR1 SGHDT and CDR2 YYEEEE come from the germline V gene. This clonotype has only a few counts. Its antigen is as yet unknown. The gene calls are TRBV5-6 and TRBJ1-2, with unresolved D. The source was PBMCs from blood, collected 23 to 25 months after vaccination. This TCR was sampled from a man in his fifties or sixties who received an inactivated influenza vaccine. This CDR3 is CASSLSESRSDGYTF. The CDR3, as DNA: TGTGCCAGCAGCTTGTCTGAGAGCAGGTCTGATGGCTACACCTTC.